The 17 T cell receptor beta chains given below trace back to one sample, sequenced in a study of T-cell memory formation after mild COVID-19. TCRdb re-called the 5' RACE reads with MiXCR, one entry per CDR3 protein. In the table there are fewer than 700,000 distinct CDR3 sequences, more than 15% of which are singletons. Sequenced sample: PBMCs or a T cell subset sorted from them (not recorded which). Source of these receptors: an adult woman who had mild COVID-19 (a few samples of this study predate the infection). Cell type and time point are not known.

The chain is built from TRBV6-2 or TRBV6-3 and TRBJ1-5, with D tentatively TRBD1 (6 bases). This CDR3 contains 14 residues. V was trimmed by 6 bases and J by 3 bases, leaving 12 bases between them. Looked up from germline, CDR1 is MNHEY and CDR2 is SVGEGT. The DNA of the CDR3 is TGTGCCAGCAGGCAACGGGACATCAATCAGCCCCAGCATTTT. Protein product: CASRQRDINQPQHF.

The chain is built from TRBV5-6 and TRBJ1-2, with D maybe TRBD1 (5 bases). CDR3 length: 13 amino acids. Trimming took off 4 bases at V and 7 bases at J, with 14 bases between the two ends. Looked up from germline, CDR1 is SGHDT and CDR2 is YYEEEE. CDR3 DNA sequence: TGTGCCAGCAGCAGACAGCCCGTGGGTGGCTACACCTTC. The encoded protein is CASSRQPVGGYTF.

The genes are TRBV18 and TRBJ2-1; TRBD1 matches at 9 bases. Trimming took 6 bases from V and 3 from J; bases not matched to a gene: 9. The CDR3 has 16 residues. CDR1 and CDR2 from the germline V gene are KGHSH and LQKENI. CDR3 DNA sequence: TGTGCCAGCTCCTCTTTAGGACAGGGGAGCTACAATGAGCAGTTCTTC. Translation: CASSSLGQGSYNEQFF.

V usage is TRBV7-9 and J usage is TRBJ2-3, with D tentatively TRBD2 (6 bases). The CDR3 totals 14 residues. Trimming removed 10 bases at V and 3 bases at J, with 17 bases between. Germline V gene lookup returns CDR1 SEHNR and CDR2 FQNEAQ (reference sequence). The CDR3 DNA reads as TGTGCCACCTCTAGCGCCGGATCTACAGATACGCAGTATTTT. Encoded protein: CATSSAGSTDTQYF.

This clonotype was seen more than once but under ten times. The rearrangement links TRBV29-1 to TRBJ1-2, with D possibly being TRBD1 (5 bases). CDR3 length: 11 residues. Germline assignment: CDR1 SQVTM and CDR2 ANQGSEA. The CDR3 loop reads CSERGVGGYTF. The CDR3, as DNA: TGCAGTGAAAGGGGTGTCGGTGGCTACACCTTC.

The chain couples TRBV7-9 to TRBJ1-3, with D unresolved. V lost 11 bases and J lost 4, with 9 bases in between. CDR3 size: 11 residues. Per the germline V gene, CDR1 is SEHNR and CDR2 is FQNEAQ (reference sequence). CDR3 DNA: TGTGCCCCAGCGGACGGAAACACCATATATTTT. The encoded protein is CAPADGNTIYF.

In its sample, this clonotype was seen many times. This chain links TRBV5-1 with TRBJ2-1, with a weak D call TRBD1 (5 bases). The CDR3 contains 14 residues. The germline V gene has CDR1 SGHRS and CDR2 YFSETQ. V lost 2 bases, J lost 4 bases, and 10 bases lay in between. CDR3 amino acids: CASSFGASYNEQFF. CDR3 coding DNA: TGCGCCAGCAGCTTTGGGGCAAGTTACAATGAGCAGTTCTTC.

This clonotype occurred a few times. The V call is TRBV4-1, the J call TRBJ1-1; D remains ambiguous. The V gene's germline CDR1 is MGHRA and CDR2 YSYEKL. The V gene lost 4 bases and the J gene lost 5 bases, with 14 bases spanning the gap. There are 14 residues in the CDR3. The CDR3 loop is CASSRPGGRTEAFF. The CDR3 DNA is TGCGCCAGCAGCCGACCGGGAGGGAGGACTGAAGCTTTCTTT.

This clonotype was seen a handful of times. The V call is TRBV7-2, the J call TRBJ2-7; D tentatively fits TRBD1 or TRBD2 (5 bases each). The germline gives CDR1 SGHTA, CDR2 FQGNSA. This CDR3 is 14 amino acids long. V was shortened by 3 bases and J by 2 bases, with 11 bases between the two germline ends. The CDR3 DNA is TGTGCCAGCAGCTTTTTGCCGGGACCCTACGAGCAGTACTTC. This translates into CASSFLPGPYEQYF.

This clonotype came up a few times. Here the CDR3 DNA reads TGTGCCAGCAGCTTGGGACAGGGGGCGCGAGGAATGGAGACCCAGTACTTC. It is translated as CASSLGQGARGMETQYF. The chain employs TRBV7-9 and TRBJ2-5; TRBD1 matches 12 bases. CDR1 and CDR2 (germline): SEHNR, FQNEAQ (reference sequence). This CDR3 has 17 residues. The ends lost 3 bases at V and 5 bases at J; junction bases unmatched: 10.

This chain connects TRBV5-5 to TRBJ2-7; D ambiguous. The V and J ends lost 0 bases and 7 bases respectively, with 11 bases between them. CDR1 and CDR2 (germline): SGHKS, YYEKEE (reference sequence). The CDR3 is 13 residues long. In nucleotides, the CDR3 is TGTGCCAGCAGCTTGGCCGTCCCGGATGAGCAGTACTTC. Protein product: CASSLAVPDEQYF.

This clonotype has just a few counts. The rearrangement uses TRBV24-1 and TRBJ2-1, with D possibly TRBD2 on 5 matching bases. The V and J ends lost 4 bases and 4 bases respectively, with 7 bases between them. The CDR3 has 13 amino acids. Germline V gene data show CDR1 as KGHDR and CDR2 as SFDVKD. CDR3 nucleotide sequence: TGTGCCACCAGTGACACGGGGTACAATGAGCAGTTCTTC. Protein product: CATSDTGYNEQFF.

There are a few counts of this clonotype. The J gene is TRBJ2-1, the V gene TRBV5-1; 9 bases are shared with TRBD1. The CDR3 totals 14 residues. Trimming cost V 4 bases and J 8 bases; bases outside gene matches: 7. The germline V gene encodes CDR1 SGHRS and CDR2 YFSETQ. The CDR3 DNA reads as TGCGCCAGCAGCAGACGGACAGGGGAGGATGAGCAGTTCTTC. Protein product: CASSRRTGEDEQFF.

There are a few counts of this clonotype. V is TRBV12-3 or TRBV12-4 and J is TRBJ2-2; the match to TRBD2 covers 9 bases. V trimming: 6 bases; J trimming: 5 bases; junction bases outside the gene matches: 10. The CDR3 is 16 residues long. CDR3 amino acids: CASRPSAGGQTGELFF. The CDR3 DNA follows: TGTGCCAGCAGACCCAGTGCGGGGGGGCAGACCGGGGAGCTGTTTTTT.

This clonotype was seen at least ten times. This chain connects TRBV7-2 to TRBJ2-2, with TRBD1 matching 7 bases. The CDR3 has 15 residues. With 1 base clipped from V and 6 bases from J, the junction kept 5 bases outside the gene matches. Germline assignment: CDR1 SGHTA and CDR2 FQGNSA. The CDR3 DNA reads as TGTGCCAGCAGCTTAGTAGGGGGCTCGGCCGGGGAGCTGTTTTTT. This sequence encodes CASSLVGGSAGELFF.

This clonotype was counted a few times. The V gene is TRBV7-3, the J gene TRBJ2-5, with 11 bases identical to TRBD2. J lost 0 bases, V lost 4 bases, and 19 bases had no gene match. The CDR3 extends over 21 amino acids. CDR1 and CDR2 from the germline V gene are SGHTA and FQGTGA. DNA for the CDR3: TGTGCCAGCAGCTCCCACCCTCGCGCTAGCGGGGGGCCGCCCAACCAAGAGACCCAGTACTTC. It codes for CASSSHPRASGGPPNQETQYF. The full variable domain, completed using reference TRBV7-3 and TRBJ2-5, is GAGVSQTPSNKVTEKGKYVELRCDPISGHTALYWYRQSLGQGPEFLIYFQGTGAADDSGLPNDRFFAVRPEGSVSTLKIQRTERGDSAVYLCASSSHPRASGGPPNQETQYFGPGTRLLVL.

V gene TRBV9 combines with J gene TRBJ1-3; 9 positions agree with TRBD1. Germline assignment: CDR1 SGDLS and CDR2 YYNGEE. With 3 bases clipped from V and 0 bases from J, the junction kept 7 bases outside the gene matches. The CDR3 contains 17 residues. The CDR3 sequence: CASSAWDRASSGNTIYF. DNA of the CDR3: TGTGCCAGCAGCGCCTGGGACAGGGCAAGCTCTGGAAACACCATATATTTT.